These 31 T cell receptor beta chains were sequenced from one sample in a study of early T cells in non-severe SARS-CoV-2 infection. TCRdb recomputed calls from the 5' RACE reads with MiXCR, one row per CDR3 protein. Of nearly 60,000 distinct CDR3 sequences in the sample, over 9.5% are singletons; the top ten hold roughly 9.1%. The sequencing sample was made of whole blood. The receptors were sampled from an adult who was a healthcare worker with PCR-confirmed SARS-CoV-2 infection or an uninfected control (not recorded which).

In its sample, this clonotype was seen many times. The V call is TRBV4-3, the J call TRBJ2-1, with D possibly being TRBD1 or TRBD2 (6 bases each). The germline CDR1 and CDR2 sequences are LGHNA and YSLEER. Trimming left V 0 bases short and J 6 bases short, with 21 bases between. The CDR3 length is 18 residues. The CDR3 protein is CASSQDPGGSNLANEQFF. CDR3 nucleotide sequence: TGCGCCAGCAGCCAAGATCCCGGGGGCAGTAACCTGGCCAATGAGCAGTTCTTC.

This clonotype was observed many times. The chain has TRBV7-8 and TRBJ2-1; D not resolved. The CDR3 extends over 14 amino acids. The V end was cut by 1 base, the J end by 5 bases, with 9 bases between. Germline V gene sequence: CDR1 SGHVS, CDR2 FQNEAQ. The CDR3 DNA follows: TGTGCCAGCAGCTTAGTTCAGCTCAACAATGAGCAGTTCTTC. It is translated as CASSLVQLNNEQFF.

This clonotype has just a few counts. The CDR3 protein is CASSPRTSGSGEQYF. CDR3 bases: TGTGCCAGCTCACCACGTACTAGCGGGAGTGGCGAGCAGTACTTC. This rearrangement joins TRBV18 to TRBJ2-7; 11 nucleotides match TRBD2. The CDR3 is 15 residues long. Germline lookup yields CDR1 KGHSH and CDR2 LQKENI. The V and J ends lost 1 base and 6 bases, in that order; junction bases with no gene match: 5.

This clonotype was picked up many times. This rearrangement joins TRBV5-1 to TRBJ1-3; 9 nucleotides align to TRBD1. Per the germline V gene, CDR1 is SGHRS and CDR2 is YFSETQ. Losses at the gene ends were 3 bases for V and 1 base for J; bases not matched to a gene: 5. The CDR3 spans 16 residues. The CDR3, as DNA: TGCGCCAGCAGCTGGACGGGACAGGGATCTGGAAACACCATATATTTT. It yields the protein CASSWTGQGSGNTIYF.

This clonotype was picked up a small number of times. A read error may account for a junction end that differs from germline. This chain joins TRBV7-7 and TRBJ2-2; TRBD2 might be the D (6 bases). Germline V gene lookup returns CDR1 SSHAT and CDR2 FNYEAQ (reference sequence). The CDR3 is 14 residues long. The CDR3 spells CASSLRRDTGELFF. In DNA form, the CDR3 reads TGTGCTAGCAGCTTACGGAGGGACACCGGGGAGCTGTTTTTT.

This clonotype was detected ten times or more. The V gene is TRBV7-9, the J gene TRBJ2-5; D not resolved. Germline V gene sequence: CDR1 SEHNR, CDR2 FQNEAQ (reference sequence). Trimming removed 5 bases from V and 2 bases from J, with 12 bases in between. The CDR3 runs to 14 residues. CDR3 sequence reads: CASSPRARQETQYF. For the CDR3, the DNA is TGTGCCAGCAGCCCCCGGGCTAGACAAGAGACCCAGTACTTC.

This clonotype has a handful of counts. The CDR3 is CASSTRGDRHSGANVLTF. Here the CDR3 DNA reads TGTGCCAGCAGCACGCGCGGGGACAGGCACTCTGGGGCCAACGTCCTGACTTTC. V usage is TRBV7-9 and J usage is TRBJ2-6; 8 bases map to TRBD1. The length of the CDR3 is 18 residues. V lost 5 bases and J lost 0; bases outside the gene matches: 9. CDR1 SEHNR and CDR2 FQNEAQ come from the germline V gene (reference sequence).

J is TRBJ2-3 and V is TRBV6-1, with 8 bases that match TRBD1. With V trimmed by 6 bases and J by 1 base, 6 bases remained unmatched. CDR3 length: 15 amino acids. The germline V gene has CDR1 MNHNS and CDR2 SASEGT. CDR3 loop: CASRVQDRGTDTQYF. CDR3 bases: TGTGCCAGCAGGGTTCAGGACAGGGGCACAGATACGCAGTATTTT.

V gene TRBV9 combines with J gene TRBJ2-1, with 11 bases that match TRBD2. The V and J ends lost 3 bases and 7 bases, in that order; junction bases with no gene match: 6. The CDR3 sequence is 15 residues long. Germline V CDR1 and CDR2: SGDLS, YYNGEE. The CDR3 region is CASSGPSGGLNEQFF. Written as DNA, the CDR3 is TGTGCCAGCAGCGGGCCTAGCGGGGGGTTAAATGAGCAGTTCTTC.

This clonotype was detected ten times or more. This chain joins TRBV7-9 and TRBJ2-1; D is undetermined. Germline V gene data show CDR1 as SEHNR and CDR2 as FQNEAQ (reference sequence). This CDR3 contains 11 residues. The V end lost 4 bases, the J end lost 15 bases, and 13 bases lay between the germline ends. The CDR3 sequence: CASSSWEWWFF. Here the CDR3 DNA reads TGTGCCAGCAGCTCCTGGGAATGGTGGTTCTTC.

Many counts were recorded for this clonotype. The rearrangement joins TRBV13 to TRBJ2-7; TRBD1 agrees at 9 bases. Trimming took 5 bases from V and 3 from J; bases not matched to a gene: 11. In germline, CDR1 is PRHDT, CDR2 FYEKMQ (reference sequence). This CDR3 comprises 16 residues. This CDR3 reads CASSIRRQGGYYEQYF. The CDR3 nucleotides read TGTGCCAGCAGCATAAGAAGACAGGGGGGGTACTACGAGCAGTACTTC.

This clonotype came up many times. The CDR3 DNA reads TGTGCCAGCAGCCTGACGACCCTCAACAAATATGGCTACACCTTC. This codes for CASSLTTLNKYGYTF. This chain uses TRBV7-2 with TRBJ1-2; D remains ambiguous. The germline V gene has CDR1 SGHTA and CDR2 FQGNSA. Trimming shortened V by 5 bases and J by 5 bases, and 18 bases separated the two germline ends. The CDR3 runs 15 residues.

This clonotype was found many times. V and J are TRBV7-8 and TRBJ2-3, with 8 bases matching TRBD2. The germline CDR1 and CDR2 sequences are SGHVS and FQNEAQ. J lost 1 base, V lost 5 bases, and 14 bases had no gene match. This CDR3 spans 18 amino acids. CDR3 sequence reads: CASSERGTRVIGTDTQYF. CDR3 nucleotide sequence: TGTGCCAGCAGCGAGCGGGGGACCCGGGTAATCGGCACAGATACGCAGTATTTT.

This clonotype was seen many times. CDR3 amino acids: CASSSSGSRAGELFF. CDR3 sequence (DNA): TGTGCCAGCAGTTCTAGCGGGAGTCGCGCCGGGGAGCTGTTTTTT. The chain employs TRBV6-5 and TRBJ2-2, with 10 bases aligning to TRBD2. The trim removed 4 bases at V and 6 bases at J, leaving 5 bases unmatched. CDR3 length: 15 residues. CDR1 and CDR2 from the germline V gene are MNHEY and SVGAGI.

J is TRBJ2-7 and V is TRBV20-1, with 13 bases aligning to TRBD2. Unmatched junction bases numbered 6, after V lost 0 bases and J lost 4 bases. The CDR3 runs 16 residues. Germline lookup yields CDR1 DFQATT and CDR2 SNEGSKA (reference sequence). The CDR3 DNA reads TGCAGTGCTAGAGATCCAGGGACTAGCGGGATATACGAGCAGTACTTC. It codes for CSARDPGTSGIYEQYF.

This clonotype was seen repeatedly, ten times or more. This rearrangement joins TRBV7-2 to TRBJ2-7, with D tentatively TRBD1 (5 bases). In germline, CDR1 is SGHTA, CDR2 FQGNSA. The CDR3 spans 14 residues. Trimming pared 4 bases from V and 4 bases from J, leaving 14 bases between. CDR3 amino acids: CASSSPLGPYEQYF. The CDR3 DNA follows: TGTGCCAGCAGCTCCCCGTTGGGGCCGTACGAGCAGTACTTC.

The chain recombines TRBV28 with TRBJ2-3, with 8 bases lining up with TRBD1. CDR3 size: 15 residues. Germline assignment: CDR1 MDHEN and CDR2 SYDVKM. Trimming cost V 6 bases and J 3 bases; bases outside gene matches: 8. The CDR3 spells CASSPIDRGTDTQYF. CDR3 nucleotide sequence: TGTGCCAGCAGCCCTATCGACAGGGGAACAGATACGCAGTATTTT.

The V call is TRBV7-2, the J call TRBJ1-3; D uncertain. The CDR3 consists of 14 residues. V lost 1 base to trimming and J lost 4 bases, with 8 bases between them. Germline V gene data show CDR1 as SGHTA and CDR2 as FQGNSA. The CDR3 here is CASSLGIFGNTIYF. For the CDR3, the DNA is TGTGCCAGCAGCTTAGGGATATTCGGAAACACCATATATTTT.

In its sample, this clonotype was seen many times. The chain has TRBV11-2 and TRBJ2-3, with D uncertain. Germline CDR1 and CDR2: SGHAT and FQNNGV. Trimming removed 3 bases from V and 7 bases from J, with 14 bases in between. This CDR3 is built from 14 residues. CDR3 sequence: CASSFTSGLNTQYF. The CDR3 DNA reads as TGTGCCAGCAGCTTCACCTCGGGCCTAAATACGCAGTATTTT.

The table lists this clonotype with many counts. CDR3 nucleotide sequence: TGCAGTGCTAGGAGGTGGGGGTACGAGCAGTACTTC. The encoded protein is CSARRWGYEQYF. The chain is built from TRBV20-1 and TRBJ2-7; D is perhaps TRBD1 or TRBD2 (5 bases each). This CDR3 has 12 amino acids. Germline assignment: CDR1 DFQATT and CDR2 SNEGSKA (reference sequence). Between the trimmed V and J ends, which lost 3 bases and 4 bases, there was a span of 10 bases.

This clonotype has ten or more counts. The chain joins TRBV19 to TRBJ1-5, with D possibly TRBD1 on 6 matching bases. The CDR3 length is 13 residues. Trimming left V 7 bases short and J 5 bases short, with 12 bases between. The V gene's germline CDR1 is LNHDA and CDR2 SQIVND (reference sequence). The CDR3 spells CASMGGADQPQHF. The CDR3, as DNA: TGTGCCAGTATGGGGGGGGCGGATCAGCCCCAGCATTTT.

This clonotype showed up many times. The genes are TRBV7-6 and TRBJ1-4, with D perhaps matching TRBD1 (6 bases). This CDR3 contains 14 residues. V was trimmed by 5 bases and J by 8 bases, leaving 15 bases between them. Per the germline V gene, CDR1 is SGHVS and CDR2 is FNYEAQ. This CDR3 is CASSPGDVGEKLFF. The CDR3 nucleotides read TGTGCCAGCAGCCCAGGGGACGTCGGCGAAAAACTGTTTTTT.

There are a few counts of this clonotype. The V call is TRBV27, the J call TRBJ1-5; D not resolved. CDR1 is MNHEY and CDR2 is SMNVEV in the germline V gene (reference sequence). The CDR3 length is 14 residues. V lost 6 bases to trimming and J lost 0 bases, with 9 bases between them. The DNA for the CDR3 is TGTGCCAGCAGCCGCTCCTATAGCAATCAGCCCCAGCATTTT. This gives the protein CASSRSYSNQPQHF.

The chain employs TRBV28 and TRBJ1-1, with 8 bases matching TRBD1. V gave up 5 bases and J gave up 9 bases; unmatched junction bases: 2. The length of the CDR3 is 11 residues. Germline-derived CDR1 and CDR2 are MDHEN and SYDVKM. The CDR3 loop reads CASSRTGQAFF. The CDR3 bases are TGTGCCAGCAGTAGGACAGGGCAAGCTTTCTTT.

This clonotype turned up a few times. The J gene is TRBJ2-3, the V gene TRBV7-2; TRBD2 agrees at 12 bases. Germline CDR1 SGHTA, CDR2 FQGNSA. Trimming removed 1 base from V and 5 bases from J; junction bases left unmatched: 1. The CDR3 is made up of 15 amino acids. CDR3 sequence: CASSLVLAGGDTQYF. The CDR3 DNA reads as TGTGCCAGCAGCTTAGTACTAGCGGGAGGAGATACGCAGTATTTT.

This clonotype turned up a few times. This sequence may be a read error, since a much larger clone differs from it by one base. The chain couples TRBV5-1 to TRBJ2-2, with D possibly TRBD1 on 5 matching bases. Germline assignment: CDR1 SGHRS and CDR2 YFSETQ. V dropped 0 bases and J dropped 1 base, with 13 bases sitting between them. This CDR3 contains 17 residues. DNA of the CDR3: TGCGCCAGCAGCTTGGGGGTCGGAACAGGGAACACCGGGGAGCTGTTTTTT. Its translation: CASSLGVGTGNTGELFF.

There are a few counts of this clonotype. The V gene is TRBV6-6, the J gene TRBJ2-4; no reliable D call. The V gene lost 0 bases and the J gene lost 8 bases, with 14 bases spanning the gap. CDR3 size: 15 residues. Germline V gives CDR1 MNHNY, CDR2 SVGAGI (reference sequence). The DNA for the CDR3 is TGTGCCAGCAGTTACTCCATCTCCGGCAAGGACATTCAGTACTTC. Amino acid sequence: CASSYSISGKDIQYF.

This clonotype was counted at least ten times. The chain is built from TRBV30 and TRBJ1-1, with TRBD1 identical over 8 bases. The CDR3 has 13 residues. The ends lost 1 base at V and 12 bases at J; junction bases unmatched: 10. CDR1 is GTSNPN, CDR2 SVGIG, per germline (reference sequence). CDR3 in amino acids: CAWSAGGVIVTFF. The CDR3 nucleotides read TGTGCCTGGAGTGCAGGGGGCGTAATCGTTACTTTCTTT.

This clonotype was counted many times. The rearrangement joins TRBV6-5 to TRBJ1-2, with D perhaps TRBD1 (6 bases). There are 15 residues in the CDR3. V was clipped by 0 bases and J by 6 bases, with 14 bases between them. Germline lookup yields CDR1 MNHEY and CDR2 SVGAGI. Written as DNA, the CDR3 is TGTGCCAGCAGTTACTCGACCAGGGGCGCCGATGGCTACACCTTC. Translation gives CASSYSTRGADGYTF.

This chain uses TRBV7-3 with TRBJ1-2; D is perhaps TRBD1 (5 bases). Germline CDR1 is SGHTA and CDR2 is FQGTGA. V shed 1 base and J shed 4 bases, with 10 bases lying between them. The CDR3 spans 14 residues. This CDR3 is CASSLKGQGYGYTF. CDR3 sequence (DNA): TGTGCCAGCAGCTTAAAGGGGCAGGGCTATGGCTACACCTTC.

This clonotype was picked up many times. V is TRBV5-1 and J is TRBJ2-1; TRBD1 is a possible D gene (6 bases). The CDR3 runs 14 residues. V shed 0 bases and J shed 6 bases, with 10 bases lying between them. Germline CDR1 is SGHRS and CDR2 is YFSETQ. CDR3 region: CASSLGGLTNEQFF. CDR3 sequence (DNA): TGCGCCAGCAGCTTGGGGGGGCTAACCAATGAGCAGTTCTTC.